Listed below are T cell receptor beta chains from one sample, sequenced in a study of OX40 agonist ivuxolimab in advanced cancers. Libraries were prepared by immunoSEQ multiplex PCR; TCRdb keeps only in-frame clonotypes and omits some of them. The table records 65,000 to 80,000 clones, 80% to 90% of them present only once. The sequencing here drew on CD4+ or CD8+ T cells sorted from blood, taken in a trial of the OX40 agonist ivuxolimab. The receptors come from an adult with an advanced solid tumor such as melanoma, head and neck, liver or kidney cancer. Each CDR3 is given with its conserved first and last residue. Fields, in order: clone size, V gene, J gene, CDR3 protein. Clone size appears in some rows only: once, few, many, or a class for an expanded clone.

clone_size: .
v_call: TRBV5-8
j_call: TRBJ2-6
cdr3_aa: CASSNVIGLAGVSGANVLTF

clone_size: .
v_call: TRBV11-2
j_call: TRBJ2-1
cdr3_aa: CASSPTSGSYNEQFF

clone_size: once
v_call: TRBV27
j_call: TRBJ2-7
cdr3_aa: CASSLSVATSYEQYF

clone_size: .
v_call: TRBV11-2
j_call: TRBJ1-1
cdr3_aa: CASSLEGQAGAFF

clone_size: .
v_call: TRBV6-6
j_call: TRBJ2-7
cdr3_aa: CASSSPGGRTYEQYF

clone_size: .
v_call: TRBV18
j_call: TRBJ2-1
cdr3_aa: CASSPQSVNNEQFF

clone_size: .
v_call: TRBV4-1
j_call: TRBJ1-2
cdr3_aa: CASSQDSGSGDRYYGYTF

clone_size: .
v_call: TRBV2
j_call: TRBJ2-1
cdr3_aa: CASSDIASGTGEQFF

clone_size: once
v_call: TRBV6-1
j_call: TRBJ1-2
cdr3_aa: CASKYPDGLNYGYTF

clone_size: .
v_call: TRBV21-1
j_call: TRBJ2-1
cdr3_aa: CASSTRTSGRAREQFF

clone_size: .
v_call: TRBV14
j_call: TRBJ2-6
cdr3_aa: CASSPFYSGANVLTF

clone_size: .
v_call: TRBV2
j_call: TRBJ2-1
cdr3_aa: CASSGDGHNEQFF

clone_size: .
v_call: TRBV7-8
j_call: TRBJ2-2
cdr3_aa: CASSLAYSTGELFF

clone_size: .
v_call: TRBV6-1
j_call: TRBJ2-5
cdr3_aa: CASIAQNQETQYF

clone_size: .
v_call: TRBV18
j_call: TRBJ1-5
cdr3_aa: CASSPPNQPQHF

clone_size: .
v_call: TRBV19
j_call: TRBJ2-3
cdr3_aa: CASSRVVSTDTQYF

clone_size: .
v_call: TRBV7-8
j_call: TRBJ2-2
cdr3_aa: CASSLAVGASRTGELFF

clone_size: .
v_call: TRBV5-1
j_call: TRBJ1-2
cdr3_aa: CASSLITADGYTF

clone_size: .
v_call: TRBV4-1
j_call: TRBJ2-2
cdr3_aa: CASSHLTGQNTGELFF

clone_size: .
v_call: TRBV5-7
j_call: TRBJ1-5
cdr3_aa: CASSQEPGPTRF

clone_size: .
v_call: TRBV27
j_call: TRBJ2-7
cdr3_aa: CANHRQGDYEQYF

clone_size: once
v_call: TRBV18
j_call: TRBJ2-7
cdr3_aa: CASSNRGLTYEQYF

clone_size: .
v_call: TRBV29-1
j_call: TRBJ2-3
cdr3_aa: CSAKKLAGDGSDTQYF

clone_size: once
v_call: TRBV4-3
j_call: TRBJ2-7
cdr3_aa: CASSLHSGRAYEQYF

clone_size: .
v_call: TRBV7-8
j_call: TRBJ2-1
cdr3_aa: CASSLSLGGGDEQFF

clone_size: .
v_call: TRBV4-1
j_call: TRBJ2-1
cdr3_aa: CASSPPFGTGQNEQFF

clone_size: .
v_call: TRBV27
j_call: TRBJ2-1
cdr3_aa: CASSLQTGGNEQFF

clone_size: .
v_call: TRBV5-8
j_call: TRBJ2-7
cdr3_aa: CASSLTAGGSYEQYF

clone_size: .
v_call: TRBV9
j_call: TRBJ2-2
cdr3_aa: CASSVTSGPPGELFF

clone_size: .
v_call: TRBV19
j_call: TRBJ2-7
cdr3_aa: CASSTGTKYEQYF

clone_size: .
v_call: TRBV11-2
j_call: TRBJ1-1
cdr3_aa: CASSPGQVETEAFF

clone_size: .
v_call: TRBV19
j_call: TRBJ2-5
cdr3_aa: CASRTSGSETQYF